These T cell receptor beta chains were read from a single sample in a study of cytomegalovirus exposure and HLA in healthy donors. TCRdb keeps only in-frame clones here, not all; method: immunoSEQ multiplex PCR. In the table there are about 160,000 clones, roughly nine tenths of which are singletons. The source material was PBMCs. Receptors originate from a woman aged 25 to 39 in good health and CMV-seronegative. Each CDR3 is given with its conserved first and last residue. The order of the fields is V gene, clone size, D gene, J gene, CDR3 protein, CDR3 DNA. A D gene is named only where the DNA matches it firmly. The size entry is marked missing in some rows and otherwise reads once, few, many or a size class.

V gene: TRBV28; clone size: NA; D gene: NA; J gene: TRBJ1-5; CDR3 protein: CASSITQGNGQPQHF; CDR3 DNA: TGTGCCAGCAGCATTACCCAGGGCAATGGTCAGCCCCAGCATTTT
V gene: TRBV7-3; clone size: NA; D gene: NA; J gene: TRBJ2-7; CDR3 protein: CASSLTAGTATYEQYF; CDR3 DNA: TGTGCCAGCAGCTTAACGGCAGGGACGGCTACCTACGAGCAGTACTTC
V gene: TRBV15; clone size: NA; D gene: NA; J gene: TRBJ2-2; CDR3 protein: CATSRVQGGTGELFF; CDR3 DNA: TGTGCCACCAGCAGAGTCCAGGGAGGCACCGGGGAGCTGTTTTTT
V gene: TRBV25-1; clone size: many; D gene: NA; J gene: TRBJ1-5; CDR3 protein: CASSEVAVNQPQHF; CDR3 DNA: TGTGCCAGCAGTGAAGTAGCGGTCAATCAGCCCCAGCATTTT
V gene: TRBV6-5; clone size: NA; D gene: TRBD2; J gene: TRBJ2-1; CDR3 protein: CASSLLSGRAVNEQFF; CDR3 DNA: TGTGCCAGCAGTTTACTTAGCGGGAGGGCCGTCAATGAGCAGTTCTTC
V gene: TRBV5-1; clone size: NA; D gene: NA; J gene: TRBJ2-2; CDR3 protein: CASSTDYNTGELFF; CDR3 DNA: TGCGCCAGCAGCACGGACTACAACACCGGGGAGCTGTTTTTT
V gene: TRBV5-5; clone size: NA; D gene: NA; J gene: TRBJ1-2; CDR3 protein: CASSRAAGVYGYTF; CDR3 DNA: TGTGCCAGCAGCCGGGCCGCGGGCGTCTATGGCTACACCTTC
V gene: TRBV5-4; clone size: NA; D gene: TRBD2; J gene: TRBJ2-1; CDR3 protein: CASSKRTSGPSSYNEQFF; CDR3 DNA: TGTGCCAGCAGCAAAAGGACTAGCGGCCCTAGCTCCTACAATGAGCAGTTCTTC
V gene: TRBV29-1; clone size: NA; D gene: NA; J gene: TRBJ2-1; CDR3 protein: CSVGRSSYNEQFF; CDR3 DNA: TGCAGCGTTGGCCGGAGCTCCTACAATGAGCAGTTCTTC
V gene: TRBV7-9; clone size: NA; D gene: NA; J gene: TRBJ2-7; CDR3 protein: CASSAALEQYF; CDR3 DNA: TGTGCCAGCAGCGCCGCCCTCGAGCAGTACTTC
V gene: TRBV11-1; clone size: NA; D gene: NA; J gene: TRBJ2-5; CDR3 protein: CASSTPLGYQETQYF; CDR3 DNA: TGTGCCAGCAGCACCCCTCTAGGGTACCAAGAGACCCAGTACTTC
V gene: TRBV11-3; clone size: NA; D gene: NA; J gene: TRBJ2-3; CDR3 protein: CASSLSGPTTDTQYF; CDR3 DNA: TGTGCCAGCAGCTTATCAGGGCCTACCACAGATACGCAGTATTTT
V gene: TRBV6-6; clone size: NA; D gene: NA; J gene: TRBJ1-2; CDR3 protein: CASSRQPQYGYTF; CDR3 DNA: TGTGCCAGCAGTAGACAACCACAATATGGCTACACCTTC
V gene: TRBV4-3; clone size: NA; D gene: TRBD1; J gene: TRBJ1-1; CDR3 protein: CASSQTATGDTEAFF; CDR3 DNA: TGCGCCAGCAGCCAAACAGCTACAGGGGATACTGAAGCTTTCTTT
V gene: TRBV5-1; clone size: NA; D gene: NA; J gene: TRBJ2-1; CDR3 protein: CASSGTPFSTSLAGYNEQFF; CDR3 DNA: TGCGCCAGCAGCGGGACACCTTTTTCGACTTCACTGGCGGGATACAATGAGCAGTTCTTC
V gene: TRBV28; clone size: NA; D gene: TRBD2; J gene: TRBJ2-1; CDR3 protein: CASSLTSVTYNEQFF; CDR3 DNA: TGTGCCAGCAGCCTTACTAGCGTCACCTACAATGAGCAGTTCTTC
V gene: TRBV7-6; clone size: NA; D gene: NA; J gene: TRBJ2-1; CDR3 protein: CASSLSLAWDNEQFF; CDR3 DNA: TGTGCCAGCAGCTTATCCCTAGCGTGGGACAATGAGCAGTTCTTC
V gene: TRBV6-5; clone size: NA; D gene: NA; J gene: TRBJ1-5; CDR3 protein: CASKQGGSNQPQHF; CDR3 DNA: TGTGCCAGCAAACAGGGTGGGAGCAATCAGCCCCAGCATTTT
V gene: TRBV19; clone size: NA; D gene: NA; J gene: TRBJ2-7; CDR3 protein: CASSVGTVYEQYF; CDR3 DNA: TGTGCCAGTAGTGTCGGGACTGTCTACGAGCAGTACTTC
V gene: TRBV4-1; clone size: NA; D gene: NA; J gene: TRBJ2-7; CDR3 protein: CASSQENQYEQYF; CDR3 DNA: TGCGCCAGCAGCCAAGAAAATCAATACGAGCAGTACTTC
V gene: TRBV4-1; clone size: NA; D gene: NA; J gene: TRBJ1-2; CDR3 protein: CASSPSVRIAYGYTF; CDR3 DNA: TGCGCCAGCAGCCCCTCGGTCAGGATCGCCTATGGCTACACCTTC
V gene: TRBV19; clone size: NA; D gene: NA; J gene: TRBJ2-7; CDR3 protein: CASSIGQSGEQYF; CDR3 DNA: TGTGCCAGTAGTATAGGACAGTCAGGGGAGCAGTACTTC
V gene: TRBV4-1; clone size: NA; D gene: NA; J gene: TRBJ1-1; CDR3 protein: CASSQEYASNTEAFF; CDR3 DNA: TGCGCCAGCAGCCAAGAGTATGCGTCGAACACTGAAGCTTTCTTT
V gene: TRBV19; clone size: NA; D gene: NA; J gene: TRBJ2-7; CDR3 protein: CASSISGVAYEQYF; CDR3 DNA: TGTGCCAGTAGTATATCAGGGGTCGCCTACGAGCAGTACTTC
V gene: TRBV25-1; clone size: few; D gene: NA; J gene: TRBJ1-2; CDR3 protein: CASSGGIGGYHGYTF; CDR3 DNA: TGTGCCAGCAGTGGGGGAATAGGGGGGTATCATGGCTACACCTTC
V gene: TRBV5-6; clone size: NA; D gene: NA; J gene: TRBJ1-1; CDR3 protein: CASSFRASWVTEAFF; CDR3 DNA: TGTGCCAGCAGCTTCAGGGCCAGTTGGGTCACTGAAGCTTTCTTT
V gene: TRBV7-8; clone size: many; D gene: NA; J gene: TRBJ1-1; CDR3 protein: CASSFSENTEAFF; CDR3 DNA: TGTGCCAGCAGCTTTTCAGAGAACACTGAAGCTTTCTTT
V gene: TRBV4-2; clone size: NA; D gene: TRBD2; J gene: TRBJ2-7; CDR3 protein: CASSPSGGVGYEQYF; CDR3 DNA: TGTGCCAGCAGCCCTAGTGGGGGGGTCGGATACGAGCAGTACTTC
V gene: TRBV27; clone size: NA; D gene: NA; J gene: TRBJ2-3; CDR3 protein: CASSPLSPDTQYF; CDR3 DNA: TGTGCCAGCAGTCCCTTAAGCCCAGATACGCAGTATTTT
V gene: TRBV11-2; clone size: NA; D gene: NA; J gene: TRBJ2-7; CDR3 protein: CASSPKSQGGYEQYF; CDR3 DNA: TGTGCCAGCAGTCCTAAGTCTCAGGGGGGTTACGAGCAGTACTTC
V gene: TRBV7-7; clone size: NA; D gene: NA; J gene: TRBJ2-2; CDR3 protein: CASSSHPLQLSVTGELFF; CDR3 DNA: TGTGCCAGCAGCTCCCATCCCCTCCAGCTGTCGGTTACCGGGGAGCTGTTTTTT
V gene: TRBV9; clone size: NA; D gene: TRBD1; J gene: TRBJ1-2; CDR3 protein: CASSFKQGTGGPHGYTF; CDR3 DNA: TGTGCCAGCAGCTTCAAACAAGGGACAGGGGGCCCACATGGCTACACCTTC
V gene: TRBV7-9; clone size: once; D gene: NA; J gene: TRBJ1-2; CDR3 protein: CASSPAGPYGYTF; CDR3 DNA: TGTGCCAGCAGCCCAGCGGGCCCCTATGGCTACACCTTC
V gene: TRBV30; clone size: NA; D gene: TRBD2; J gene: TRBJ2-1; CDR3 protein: CAWSVGLAGGRDEQFF; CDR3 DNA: TGTGCCTGGAGTGTTGGGCTAGCGGGAGGTAGGGATGAGCAGTTCTTC
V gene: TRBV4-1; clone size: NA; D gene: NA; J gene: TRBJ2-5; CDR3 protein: CASSQGGGEETQYF; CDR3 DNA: TGCGCCAGCAGCCAAGGCGGGGGCGAAGAGACCCAGTACTTC
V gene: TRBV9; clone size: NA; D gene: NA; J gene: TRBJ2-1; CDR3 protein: CASSITSQSSYNEQFF; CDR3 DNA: TGTGCCAGCAGCATTACCAGCCAGAGCTCCTACAATGAGCAGTTCTTC
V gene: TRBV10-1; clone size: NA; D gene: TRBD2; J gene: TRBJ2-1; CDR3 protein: CASRGLAGGPPWVDNEQFF; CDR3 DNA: TGCGCCAGCAGGGGACTAGCGGGGGGTCCCCCCTGGGTTGACAATGAGCAGTTCTTC
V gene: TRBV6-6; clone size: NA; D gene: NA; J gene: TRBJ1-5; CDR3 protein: CASNHRRSNQPQHF; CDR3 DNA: TGTGCCAGCAATCACAGGCGATCCAATCAGCCCCAGCATTTT
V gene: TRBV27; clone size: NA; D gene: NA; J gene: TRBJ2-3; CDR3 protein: CASFRAGPPDTQYF; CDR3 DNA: TGTGCCAGCTTCCGCGCAGGACCCCCAGATACGCAGTATTTT
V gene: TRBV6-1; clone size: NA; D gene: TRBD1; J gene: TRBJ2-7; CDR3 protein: CASRGQGFYEQYF; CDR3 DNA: TGTGCCAGCAGGGGACAGGGCTTCTACGAGCAGTACTTC
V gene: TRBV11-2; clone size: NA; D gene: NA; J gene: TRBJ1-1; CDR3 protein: CASSLGRAAEAFF; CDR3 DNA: TGTGCCAGCAGCTTAGGCAGGGCTGCTGAAGCTTTCTTT
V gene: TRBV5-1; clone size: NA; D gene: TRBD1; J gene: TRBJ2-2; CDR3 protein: CASSLVGQGGTGELFF; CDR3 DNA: TGCGCCAGCAGCTTGGTTGGACAGGGAGGCACCGGGGAGCTGTTTTTT